This record looks at one T cell receptor beta chain sequence and its context. The target antigen is unknown. This record comes from a study of post-analysis software for immune sequencing data. Study results and caveats: Patients had higher frequencies than controls of about 5 TRBV segments, including TRBV5-6, TRBV5-1 and TRBV20-1.

CDR3 length: 13 amino acids. CDR1 is MDHEN and CDR2 is SYDVKM in the germline V gene. Losses at the gene ends were 5 bases for V and 11 bases for J; bases not matched to a gene: 9. TCR beta cDNA libraries included unique molecular identifiers. TCRdb itself ran the PCR reads through MiXCR, one entry per CDR3 protein. Of roughly 400,000 distinct CDR3 sequences in the sample, 35% to 45% were seen once. This receptor was obtained from a girl aged 2-10 years with multiple sclerosis. The rearrangement uses TRBV28 and TRBJ1-5, with 7 positions matching TRBD1. Sequencing input: blood. The CDR3 is CASSPWGQYAQHF. The CDR3 DNA reads as TGTGCCAGCAGTCCCTGGGGACAGTATGCCCAGCATTTT.